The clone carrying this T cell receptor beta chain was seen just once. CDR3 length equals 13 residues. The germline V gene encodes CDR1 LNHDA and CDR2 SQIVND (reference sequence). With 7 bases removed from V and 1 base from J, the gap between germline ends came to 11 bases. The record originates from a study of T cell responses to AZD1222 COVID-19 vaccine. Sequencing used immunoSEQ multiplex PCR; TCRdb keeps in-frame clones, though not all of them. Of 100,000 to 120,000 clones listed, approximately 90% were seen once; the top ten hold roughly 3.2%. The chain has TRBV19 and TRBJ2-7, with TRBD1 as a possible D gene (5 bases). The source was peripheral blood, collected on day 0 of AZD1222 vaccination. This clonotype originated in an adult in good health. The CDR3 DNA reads TGTGCCAGTACGCAGGGAAGGTCCTACGAGCAGTACTTC. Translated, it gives CASTQGRSYEQYF.